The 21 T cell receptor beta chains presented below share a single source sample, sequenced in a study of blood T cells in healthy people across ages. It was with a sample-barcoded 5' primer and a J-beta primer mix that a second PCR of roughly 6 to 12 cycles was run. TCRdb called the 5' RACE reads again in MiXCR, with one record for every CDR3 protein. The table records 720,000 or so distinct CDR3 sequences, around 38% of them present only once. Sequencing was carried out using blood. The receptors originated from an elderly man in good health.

CDR3 bases: TGTGCCAGCAGCCATCCACTACTAGCGGGGGGGCGGCTCCTGTCAAGCACAGATACGCAGTATTTT. Its protein is CASSHPLLAGGRLLSSTDTQYF. The genes are TRBV3-1 and TRBJ2-3; 13 bases map to TRBD2. This CDR3 spans 22 amino acids. With 3 bases clipped from V and 0 bases from J, the junction kept 18 bases outside the gene matches. Germline V gene lookup returns CDR1 LGHDT and CDR2 YNNKEL (reference sequence).

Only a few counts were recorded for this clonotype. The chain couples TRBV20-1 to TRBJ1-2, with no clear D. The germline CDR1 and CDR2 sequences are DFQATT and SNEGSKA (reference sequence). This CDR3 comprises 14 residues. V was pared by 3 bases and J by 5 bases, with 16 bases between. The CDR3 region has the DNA TGCAGTGCTAGTAGGCAAGCCAGACGTTATGGCTACACCTTC. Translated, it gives CSASRQARRYGYTF.

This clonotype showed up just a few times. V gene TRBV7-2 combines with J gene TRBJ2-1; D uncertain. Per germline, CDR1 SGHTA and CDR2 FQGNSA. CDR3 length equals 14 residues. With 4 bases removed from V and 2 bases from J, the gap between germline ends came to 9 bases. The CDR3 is CASSSGAPYNEQFF. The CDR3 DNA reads TGTGCCAGCAGCTCCGGCGCCCCCTACAATGAGCAGTTCTTC.

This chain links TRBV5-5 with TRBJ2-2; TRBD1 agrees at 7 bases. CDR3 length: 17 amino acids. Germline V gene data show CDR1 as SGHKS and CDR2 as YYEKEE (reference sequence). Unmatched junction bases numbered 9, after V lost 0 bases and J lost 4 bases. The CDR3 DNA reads TGTGCCAGCAGCTTGGATCCGAGCAGGGGGAGCACCGGGGAGCTGTTTTTT. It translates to CASSLDPSRGSTGELFF.

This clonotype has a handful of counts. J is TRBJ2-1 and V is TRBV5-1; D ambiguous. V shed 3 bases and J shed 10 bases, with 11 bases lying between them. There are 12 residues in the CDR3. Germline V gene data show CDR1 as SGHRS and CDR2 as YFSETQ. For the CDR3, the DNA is TGCGCCAGCAGCTCAGACCTGGGGGAGCAGTTCTTC. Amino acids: CASSSDLGEQFF.

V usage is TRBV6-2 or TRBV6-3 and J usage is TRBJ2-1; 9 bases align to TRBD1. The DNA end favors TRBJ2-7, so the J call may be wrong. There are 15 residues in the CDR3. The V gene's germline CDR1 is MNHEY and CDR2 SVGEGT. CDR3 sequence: CASRLGQGGYNEQYF. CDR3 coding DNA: TGTGCCAGCAGGCTGGGACAGGGTGGTTACAATGAGCAGTACTTC.

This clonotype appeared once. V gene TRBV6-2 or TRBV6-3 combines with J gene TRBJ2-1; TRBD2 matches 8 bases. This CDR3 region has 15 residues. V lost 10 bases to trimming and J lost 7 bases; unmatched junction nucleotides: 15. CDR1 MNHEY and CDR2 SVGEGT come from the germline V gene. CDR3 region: CATRDQAGVANEQFF. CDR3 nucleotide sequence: TGTGCCACCCGAGACCAAGCGGGGGTTGCAAATGAGCAGTTCTTC.

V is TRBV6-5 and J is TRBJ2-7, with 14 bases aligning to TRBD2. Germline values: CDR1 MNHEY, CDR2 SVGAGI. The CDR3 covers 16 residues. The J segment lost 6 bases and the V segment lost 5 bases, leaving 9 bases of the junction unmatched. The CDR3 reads CASSQTSGRAVGEQYF. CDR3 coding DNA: TGTGCCAGCAGTCAGACTAGCGGGAGGGCCGTAGGCGAGCAGTACTTC.

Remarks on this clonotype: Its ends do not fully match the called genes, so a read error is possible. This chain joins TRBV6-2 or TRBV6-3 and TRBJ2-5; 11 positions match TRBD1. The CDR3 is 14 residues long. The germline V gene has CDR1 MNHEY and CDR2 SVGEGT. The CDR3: CACRTGGTGETQYF. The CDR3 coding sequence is TGTGCCTGCAGGACAGGGGGCACGGGAGAGACCCAGTACTTC.

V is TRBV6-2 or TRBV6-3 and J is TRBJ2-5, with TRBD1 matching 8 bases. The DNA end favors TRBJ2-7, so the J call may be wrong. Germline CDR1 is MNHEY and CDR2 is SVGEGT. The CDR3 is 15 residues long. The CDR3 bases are TGTGCCAGCAGTTGGACAGGGCTGCTTCCCAACGAGCAGTACTTC. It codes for CASSWTGLLPNEQYF.

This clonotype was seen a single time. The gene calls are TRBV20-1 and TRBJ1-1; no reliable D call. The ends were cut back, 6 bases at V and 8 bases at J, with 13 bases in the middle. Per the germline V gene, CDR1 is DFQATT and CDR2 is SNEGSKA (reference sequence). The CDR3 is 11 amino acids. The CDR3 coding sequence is TGCAGTGCCGTAAACAGAAAGGAAGCTTTCTTT. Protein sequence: CSAVNRKEAFF.

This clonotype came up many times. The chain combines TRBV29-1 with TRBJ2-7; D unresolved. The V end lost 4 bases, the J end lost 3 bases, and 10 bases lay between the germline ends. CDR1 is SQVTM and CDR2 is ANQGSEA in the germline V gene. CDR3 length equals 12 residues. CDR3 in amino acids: CSVGAGNYEQYF. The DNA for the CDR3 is TGCAGCGTTGGGGCAGGTAACTACGAGCAGTACTTC.

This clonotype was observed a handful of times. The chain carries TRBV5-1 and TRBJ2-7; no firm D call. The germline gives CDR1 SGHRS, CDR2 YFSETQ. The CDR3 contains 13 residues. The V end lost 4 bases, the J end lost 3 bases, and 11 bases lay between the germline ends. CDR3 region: CASSPDGFYEQYF. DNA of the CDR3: TGCGCCAGCAGCCCGGACGGGTTCTACGAGCAGTACTTC.

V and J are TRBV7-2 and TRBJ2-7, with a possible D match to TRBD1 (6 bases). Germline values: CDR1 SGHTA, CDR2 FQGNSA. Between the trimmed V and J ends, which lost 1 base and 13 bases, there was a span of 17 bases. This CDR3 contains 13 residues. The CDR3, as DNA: TGTGCCAGCAGCTTAGGTGGGGGCAGGGATCTCTACTTC. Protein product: CASSLGGGRDLYF.

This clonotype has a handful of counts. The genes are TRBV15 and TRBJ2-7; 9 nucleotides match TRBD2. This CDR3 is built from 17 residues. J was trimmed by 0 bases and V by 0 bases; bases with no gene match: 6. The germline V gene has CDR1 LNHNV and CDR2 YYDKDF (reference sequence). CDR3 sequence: CATSRDTSSGTSYEQYF. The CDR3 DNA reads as TGTGCCACCAGCAGAGATACGTCTAGCGGGACCTCCTACGAGCAGTACTTC.

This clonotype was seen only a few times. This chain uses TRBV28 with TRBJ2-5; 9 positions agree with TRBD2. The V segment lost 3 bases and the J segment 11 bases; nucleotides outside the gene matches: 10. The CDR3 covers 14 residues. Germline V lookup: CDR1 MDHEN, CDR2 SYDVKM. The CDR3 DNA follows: TGTGCCAGCAGTTTTAGCGGGGGTCGCAATGAGCAGTACTTC. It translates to CASSFSGGRNEQYF.

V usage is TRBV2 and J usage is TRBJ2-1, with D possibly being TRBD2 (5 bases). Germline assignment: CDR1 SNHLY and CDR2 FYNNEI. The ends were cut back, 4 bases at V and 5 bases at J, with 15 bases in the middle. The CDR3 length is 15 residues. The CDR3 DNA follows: TGTGCCAGCAGTGGGACTCCCTATCAGGACAATGAGCAGTTCTTC. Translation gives CASSGTPYQDNEQFF.

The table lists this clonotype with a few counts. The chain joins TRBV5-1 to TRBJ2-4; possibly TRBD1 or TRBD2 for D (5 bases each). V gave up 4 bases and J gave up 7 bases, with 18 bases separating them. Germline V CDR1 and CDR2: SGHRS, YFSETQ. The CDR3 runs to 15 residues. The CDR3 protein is CASSLGELAGNIQYF. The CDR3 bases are TGCGCCAGCAGCCTTGGGGAGTTGGCAGGGAACATTCAGTACTTC.

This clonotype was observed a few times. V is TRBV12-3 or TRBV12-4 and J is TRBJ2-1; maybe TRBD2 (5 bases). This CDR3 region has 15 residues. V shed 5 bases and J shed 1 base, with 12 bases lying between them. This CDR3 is CASSPPGVSYNEQFF. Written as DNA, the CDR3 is TGTGCCAGCAGTCCCCCCGGGGTGTCCTACAATGAGCAGTTCTTC.

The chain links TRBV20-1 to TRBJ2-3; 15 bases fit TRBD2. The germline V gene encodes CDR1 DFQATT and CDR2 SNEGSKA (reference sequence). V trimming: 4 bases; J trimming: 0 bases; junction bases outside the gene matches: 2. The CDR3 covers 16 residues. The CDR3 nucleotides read TGCAGTGCTACAGGACTAGCGGGGGGGAGCACAGATACGCAGTATTTT. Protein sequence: CSATGLAGGSTDTQYF.

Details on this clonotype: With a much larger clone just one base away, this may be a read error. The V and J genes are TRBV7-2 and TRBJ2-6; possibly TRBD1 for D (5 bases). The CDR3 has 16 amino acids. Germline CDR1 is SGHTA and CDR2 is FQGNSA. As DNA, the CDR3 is TGTGCCAGCGGCTTAGTTAGGGGATCTGGGGCCAACGTCCTGACTTTC. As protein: CASGLVRGSGANVLTF.